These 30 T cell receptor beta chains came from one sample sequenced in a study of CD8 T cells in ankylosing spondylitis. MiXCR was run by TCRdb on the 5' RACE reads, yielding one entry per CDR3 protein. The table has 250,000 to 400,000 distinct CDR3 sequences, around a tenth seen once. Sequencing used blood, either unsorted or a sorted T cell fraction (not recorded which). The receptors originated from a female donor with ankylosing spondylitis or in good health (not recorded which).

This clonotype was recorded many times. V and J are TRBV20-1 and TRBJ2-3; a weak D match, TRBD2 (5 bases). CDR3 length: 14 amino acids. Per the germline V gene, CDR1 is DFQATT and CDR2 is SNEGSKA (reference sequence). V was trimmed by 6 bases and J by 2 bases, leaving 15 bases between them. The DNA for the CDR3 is TGCAGTGCCTCAACGGGGAGATACACAGATACGCAGTATTTT. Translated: CSASTGRYTDTQYF.

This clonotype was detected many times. DNA of the CDR3: TGCAGCGTTTCCGAGACTAGCGGCATCAGCACAGATACGCAGTATTTT. It translates to CSVSETSGISTDTQYF. V gene TRBV29-1 combines with J gene TRBJ2-3; 9 bases agree with TRBD2. Germline V gives CDR1 SQVTM, CDR2 ANQGSEA. The ends lost 5 bases at V and 0 bases at J; junction bases unmatched: 9. This CDR3 comprises 16 residues.

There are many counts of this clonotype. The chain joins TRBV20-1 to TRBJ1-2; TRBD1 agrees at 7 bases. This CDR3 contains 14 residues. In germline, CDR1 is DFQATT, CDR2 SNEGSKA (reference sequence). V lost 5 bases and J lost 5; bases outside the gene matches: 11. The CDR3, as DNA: TGCAGTGCTGGGACTTTCGGGGACAGATATGGCTACACCTTC. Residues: CSAGTFGDRYGYTF.

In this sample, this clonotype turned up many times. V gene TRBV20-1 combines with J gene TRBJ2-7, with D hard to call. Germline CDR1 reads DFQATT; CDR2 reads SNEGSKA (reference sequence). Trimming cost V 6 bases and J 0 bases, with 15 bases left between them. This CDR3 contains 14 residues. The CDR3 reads CSAERSVSSYEQYF. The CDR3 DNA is TGCAGTGCGGAGAGGTCTGTCAGCTCCTACGAGCAGTACTTC.

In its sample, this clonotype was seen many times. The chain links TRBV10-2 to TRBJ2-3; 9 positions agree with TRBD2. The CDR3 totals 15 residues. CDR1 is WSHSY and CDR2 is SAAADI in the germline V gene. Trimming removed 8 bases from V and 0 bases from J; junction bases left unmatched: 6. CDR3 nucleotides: TGCGCCAGCCTGTTTCTAGCGGGGAGCACAGATACGCAGTATTTT. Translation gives CASLFLAGSTDTQYF.

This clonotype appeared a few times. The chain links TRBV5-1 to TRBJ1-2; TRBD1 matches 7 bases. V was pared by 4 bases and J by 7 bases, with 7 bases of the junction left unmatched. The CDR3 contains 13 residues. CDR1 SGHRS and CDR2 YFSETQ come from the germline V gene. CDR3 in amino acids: CASSLTGDGGYTF. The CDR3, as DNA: TGCGCCAGCAGCCTTACAGGGGACGGTGGCTACACCTTC.

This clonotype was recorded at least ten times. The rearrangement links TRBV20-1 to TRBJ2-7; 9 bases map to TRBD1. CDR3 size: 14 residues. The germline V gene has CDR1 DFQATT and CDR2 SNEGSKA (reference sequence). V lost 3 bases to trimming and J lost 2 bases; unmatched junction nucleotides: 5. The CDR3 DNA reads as TGCAGTGCTAGGAGGGGACAGGGCACCTACGAGCAGTACTTC. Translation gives CSARRGQGTYEQYF.

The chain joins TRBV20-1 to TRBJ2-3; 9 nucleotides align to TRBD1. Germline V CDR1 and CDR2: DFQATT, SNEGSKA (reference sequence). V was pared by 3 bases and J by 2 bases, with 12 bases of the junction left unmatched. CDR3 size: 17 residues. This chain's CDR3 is CSASPDRGRGNTDTQYF. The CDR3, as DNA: TGCAGTGCTAGCCCGGACAGGGGAAGGGGGAACACAGATACGCAGTATTTT.

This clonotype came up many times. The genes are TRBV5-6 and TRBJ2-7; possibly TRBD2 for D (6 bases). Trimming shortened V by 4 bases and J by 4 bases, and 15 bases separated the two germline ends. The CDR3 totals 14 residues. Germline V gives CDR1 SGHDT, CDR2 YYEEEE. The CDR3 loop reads CASSPAGGGYEQYF. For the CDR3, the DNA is TGTGCCAGCAGCCCCGCCGGGGGTGGATACGAGCAGTACTTC.

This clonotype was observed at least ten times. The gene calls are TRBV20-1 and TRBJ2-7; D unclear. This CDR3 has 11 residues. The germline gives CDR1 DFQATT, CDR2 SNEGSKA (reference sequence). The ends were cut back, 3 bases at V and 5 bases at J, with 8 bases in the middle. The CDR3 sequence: CSASKVNEQYF. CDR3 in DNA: TGCAGTGCTAGTAAGGTAAACGAGCAGTACTTC.

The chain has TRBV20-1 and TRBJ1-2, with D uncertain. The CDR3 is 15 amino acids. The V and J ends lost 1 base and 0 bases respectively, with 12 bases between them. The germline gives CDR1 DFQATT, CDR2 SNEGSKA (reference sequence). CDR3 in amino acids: CSARGPPEANYGYTF. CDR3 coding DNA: TGCAGTGCTAGAGGTCCCCCAGAAGCTAACTATGGCTACACCTTC.

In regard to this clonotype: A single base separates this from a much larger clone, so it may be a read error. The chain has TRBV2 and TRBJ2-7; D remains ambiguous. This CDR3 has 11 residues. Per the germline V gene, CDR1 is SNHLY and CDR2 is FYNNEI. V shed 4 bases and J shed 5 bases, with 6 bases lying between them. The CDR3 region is CASSVDHEQYF. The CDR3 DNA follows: TGTGCCAGCAGTGTAGACCACGAGCAGTACTTC.

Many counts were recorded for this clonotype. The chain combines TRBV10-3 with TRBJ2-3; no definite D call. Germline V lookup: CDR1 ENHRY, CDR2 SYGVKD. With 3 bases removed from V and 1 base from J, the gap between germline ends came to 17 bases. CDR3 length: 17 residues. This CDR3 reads CAISDRMLAHGTDTQYF. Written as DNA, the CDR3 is TGTGCCATCAGTGACCGAATGCTCGCTCATGGCACAGATACGCAGTATTTT.

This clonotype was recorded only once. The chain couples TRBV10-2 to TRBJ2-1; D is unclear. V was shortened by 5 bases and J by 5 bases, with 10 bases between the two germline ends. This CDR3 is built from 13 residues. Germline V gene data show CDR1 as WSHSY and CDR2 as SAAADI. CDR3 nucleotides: TGCGCCAGCAGTACCCGACGAGACAATGAGCAGTTCTTC. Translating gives CASSTRRDNEQFF.

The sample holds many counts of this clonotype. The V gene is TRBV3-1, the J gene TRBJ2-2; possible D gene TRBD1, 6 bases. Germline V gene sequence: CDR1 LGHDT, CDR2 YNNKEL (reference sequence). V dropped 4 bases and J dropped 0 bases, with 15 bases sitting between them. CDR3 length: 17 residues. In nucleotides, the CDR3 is TGTGCCAGCAGCCCCCGGGACACACGTGCGAACACCGGGGAGCTGTTTTTT. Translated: CASSPRDTRANTGELFF.

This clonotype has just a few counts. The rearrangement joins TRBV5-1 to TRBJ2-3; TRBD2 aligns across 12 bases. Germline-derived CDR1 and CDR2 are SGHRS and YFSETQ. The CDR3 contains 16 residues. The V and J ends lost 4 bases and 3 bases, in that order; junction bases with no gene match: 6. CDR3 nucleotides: TGCGCCAGCAGCGATCGACTAGCGGGAGCGACAGATACGCAGTATTTT. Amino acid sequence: CASSDRLAGATDTQYF.

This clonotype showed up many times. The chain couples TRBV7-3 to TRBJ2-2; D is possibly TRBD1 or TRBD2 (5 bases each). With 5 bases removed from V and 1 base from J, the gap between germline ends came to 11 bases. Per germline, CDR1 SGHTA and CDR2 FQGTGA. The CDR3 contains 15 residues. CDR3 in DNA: TGTGCCAGCAGCCGGGACGGAGGGAACACCGGGGAGCTGTTTTTT. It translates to CASSRDGGNTGELFF.

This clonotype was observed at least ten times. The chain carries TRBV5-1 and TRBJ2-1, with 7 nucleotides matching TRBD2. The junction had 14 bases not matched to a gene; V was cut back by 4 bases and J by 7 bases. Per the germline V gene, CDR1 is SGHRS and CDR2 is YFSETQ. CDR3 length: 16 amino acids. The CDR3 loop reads CASSLNLAERQNEQFF. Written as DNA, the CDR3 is TGCGCCAGCAGCCTTAATCTAGCGGAGCGCCAAAATGAGCAGTTCTTC.

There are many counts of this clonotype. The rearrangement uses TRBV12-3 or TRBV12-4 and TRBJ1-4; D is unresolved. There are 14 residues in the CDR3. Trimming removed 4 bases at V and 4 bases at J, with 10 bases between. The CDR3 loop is CASSSRGINEKLFF. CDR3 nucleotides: TGTGCCAGCAGTTCACGAGGGATTAATGAAAAACTGTTTTTT.

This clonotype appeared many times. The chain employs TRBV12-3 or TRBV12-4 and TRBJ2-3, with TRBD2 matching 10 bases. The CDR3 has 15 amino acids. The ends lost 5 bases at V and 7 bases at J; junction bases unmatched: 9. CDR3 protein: CASSPTLAGENTQYF. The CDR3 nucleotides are TGTGCCAGCAGTCCGACCCTAGCGGGAGAGAATACGCAGTATTTT.

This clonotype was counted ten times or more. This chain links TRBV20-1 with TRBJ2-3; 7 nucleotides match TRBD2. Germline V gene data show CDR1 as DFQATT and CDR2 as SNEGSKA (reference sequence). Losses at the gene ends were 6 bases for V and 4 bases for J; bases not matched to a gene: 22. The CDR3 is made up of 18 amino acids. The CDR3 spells CSATDIAGGIWGADTQYF. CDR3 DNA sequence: TGCAGTGCGACCGACATAGCGGGCGGGATTTGGGGTGCAGATACGCAGTATTTT.

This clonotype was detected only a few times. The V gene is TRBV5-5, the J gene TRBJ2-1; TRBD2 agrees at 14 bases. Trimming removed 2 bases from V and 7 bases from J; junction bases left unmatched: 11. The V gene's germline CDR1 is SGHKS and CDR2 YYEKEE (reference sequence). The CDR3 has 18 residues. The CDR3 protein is CASSFWTSGGPGFNEQFF. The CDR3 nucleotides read TGTGCCAGCAGCTTTTGGACTAGCGGGGGGCCTGGATTTAATGAGCAGTTCTTC. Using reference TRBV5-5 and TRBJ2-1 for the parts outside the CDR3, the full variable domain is DAGVTQSPTHLIKTRGQQVTLRCSPISGHKSVSWYQQVLGQGPQFIFQYYEKEERGRGNFPDRFSARQFPNYSSELNVNALLLGDSALYLCASSFWTSGGPGFNEQFFGPGTRLTVL.

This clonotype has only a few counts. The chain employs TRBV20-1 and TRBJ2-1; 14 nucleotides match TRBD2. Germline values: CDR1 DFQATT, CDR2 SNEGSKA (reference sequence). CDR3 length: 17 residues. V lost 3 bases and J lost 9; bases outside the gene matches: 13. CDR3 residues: CSASHPGLAGVLGEQFF. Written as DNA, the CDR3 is TGCAGTGCTAGCCATCCGGGACTAGCGGGGGTCCTGGGTGAGCAGTTCTTC.

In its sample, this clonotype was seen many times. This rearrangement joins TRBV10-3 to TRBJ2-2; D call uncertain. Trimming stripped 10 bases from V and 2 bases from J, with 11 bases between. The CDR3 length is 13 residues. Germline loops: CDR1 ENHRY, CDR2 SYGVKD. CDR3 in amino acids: CATKQYNTGELFF. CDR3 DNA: TGTGCCACCAAGCAATATAACACCGGGGAGCTGTTTTTT.

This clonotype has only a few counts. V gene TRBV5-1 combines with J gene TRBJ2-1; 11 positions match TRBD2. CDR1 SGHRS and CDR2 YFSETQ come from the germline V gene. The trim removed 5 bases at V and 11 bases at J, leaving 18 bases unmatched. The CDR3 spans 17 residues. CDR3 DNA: TGCGCCAGCAGTTTCCTCCCCCGAACTAGCGGGAGAAGACAGCAGTTCTTC. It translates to CASSFLPRTSGRRQQFF.

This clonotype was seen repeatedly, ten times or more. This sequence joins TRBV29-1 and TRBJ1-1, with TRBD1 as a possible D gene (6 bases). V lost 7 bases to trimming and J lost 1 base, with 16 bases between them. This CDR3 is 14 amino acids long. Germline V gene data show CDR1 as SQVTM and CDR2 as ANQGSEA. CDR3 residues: CSAGQLGWNTEAFF. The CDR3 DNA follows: TGCAGCGCTGGACAGTTAGGTTGGAACACTGAAGCTTTCTTT.

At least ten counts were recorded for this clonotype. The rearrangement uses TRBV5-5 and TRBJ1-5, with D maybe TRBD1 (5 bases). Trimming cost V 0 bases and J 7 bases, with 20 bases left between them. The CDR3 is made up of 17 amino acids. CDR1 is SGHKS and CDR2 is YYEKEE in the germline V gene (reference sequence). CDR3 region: CASSLELRDLPHQPQHF. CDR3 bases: TGTGCCAGCAGCTTGGAACTCCGGGACTTACCGCACCAGCCCCAGCATTTT.

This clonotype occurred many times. Written as DNA, the CDR3 is TGCAGTGCCCAACAAGGCGGGGGGGAGGAAAAACTGTTTTTT. Translation: CSAQQGGGEEKLFF. The V and J genes are TRBV20-1 and TRBJ1-4; a possible D gene is TRBD1 (5 bases). This CDR3 region has 14 residues. Trimming removed 6 bases at V and 8 bases at J, with 19 bases between. From germline, CDR1 is DFQATT and CDR2 SNEGSKA (reference sequence).

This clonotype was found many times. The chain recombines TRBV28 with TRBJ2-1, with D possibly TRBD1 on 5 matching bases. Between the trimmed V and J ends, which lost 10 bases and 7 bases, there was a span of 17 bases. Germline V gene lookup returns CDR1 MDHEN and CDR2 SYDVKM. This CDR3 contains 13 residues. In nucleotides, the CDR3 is TGTGCCACCGAGGCAGGGCTGAGGAATGAGCAGTTCTTC. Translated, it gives CATEAGLRNEQFF.

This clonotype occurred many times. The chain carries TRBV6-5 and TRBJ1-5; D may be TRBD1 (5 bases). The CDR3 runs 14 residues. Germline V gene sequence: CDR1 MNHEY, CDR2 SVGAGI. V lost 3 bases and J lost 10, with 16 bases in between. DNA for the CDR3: TGTGCCAGCAGTTATGCGGGGGAACAGATCCCCCAGCATTTT. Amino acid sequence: CASSYAGEQIPQHF.